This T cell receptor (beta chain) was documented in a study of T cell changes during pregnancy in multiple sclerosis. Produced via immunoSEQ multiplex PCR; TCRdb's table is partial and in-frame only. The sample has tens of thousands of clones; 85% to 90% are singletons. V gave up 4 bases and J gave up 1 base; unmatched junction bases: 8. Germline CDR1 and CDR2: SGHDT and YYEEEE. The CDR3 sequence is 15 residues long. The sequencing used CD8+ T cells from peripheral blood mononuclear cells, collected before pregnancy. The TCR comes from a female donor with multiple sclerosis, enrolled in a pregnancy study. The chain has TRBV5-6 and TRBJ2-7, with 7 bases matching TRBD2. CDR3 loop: CASSGGSGISYEQYF. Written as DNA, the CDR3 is TGTGCCAGCAGCGGGGGGAGCGGGATTTCCTACGAGCAGTACTTC. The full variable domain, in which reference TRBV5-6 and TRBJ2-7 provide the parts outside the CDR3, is DAGVTQSPTHLIKTRGQQVTLRCSPKSGHDTVSWYQQALGQGPQFIFQYYEEEERQRGNFPDRFSGHQFPNYSSELNVNALLLGDSALYLCASSGGSGISYEQYFGPGTRLTVT.